These 27 T cell receptor beta chains came from one sample sequenced in a study of Ad26.COV2.S vaccination and SARS-CoV-2 variants. The treatment: over 15 received Ad26.COV2.S at low or high dose, single or two shots; about 5 received placebo; per-sample allocation not given. Each sample was drawn 63 days after the first injection (of vaccine or placebo). Generated by immunoSEQ multiplex PCR, the TCRdb table keeps only in-frame clones and is missing some. Of some 300,000 clones in the sample, 85% were seen once. Sequenced here: peripheral blood, sampled in a trial of Ad26.COV2.S vaccine versus placebo. Every receptor here comes from a person aged 18-65 years who received the Ad26.COV2.S COVID-19 vaccine or a placebo.

The V gene is TRBV3-1 (or the pseudogene TRBV3-2), the J gene TRBJ1-2; 10 bases agree with TRBD1. The CDR3 is 14 amino acids. Germline V gene sequence: CDR1 LGHDT, CDR2 YNNKEL (reference sequence). V gave up 6 bases and J gave up 0 bases; unmatched junction bases: 1. CDR3 sequence: CASRGQGANYGYTF. The DNA of the CDR3 is TGTGCCAGCAGAGGACAGGGGGCTAACTATGGCTACACCTTC.

V is TRBV4-1 and J is TRBJ1-6; TRBD1 agrees at 7 bases. The trim removed 8 bases at V and 5 bases at J, leaving 9 bases unmatched. This CDR3 region has 15 residues. Germline-derived CDR1 and CDR2 are MGHRA and YSYEKL. The CDR3 DNA is TGCGCCAGCTCCCGCCCGGGACAGCATAATTCACCCCTCCACTTT. It yields the protein CASSRPGQHNSPLHF.

The chain couples TRBV11-1 to TRBJ2-2; no firm D call. The CDR3 loop spans 11 amino acids. Trimming took off 5 bases at V and 6 bases at J, with 4 bases between the two ends. The germline V gene has CDR1 SGHAT and CDR2 FQDESV (reference sequence). In DNA form, the CDR3 reads TGTGCCAGCAGCACCCCCGGGGAGCTGTTTTTT. Protein product: CASSTPGELFF.

The chain joins TRBV7-3 to TRBJ2-1; 13 nucleotides line up with TRBD2. CDR1 SGHTA and CDR2 FQGTGA come from the germline V gene. CDR3 length equals 14 residues. The ends lost 5 bases at V and 9 bases at J; junction bases unmatched: 4. CDR3: CASSATSGGSEQFF. The CDR3 nucleotides are TGTGCCAGCAGCGCGACTAGCGGGGGGTCTGAGCAGTTCTTC.

V and J are TRBV5-1 and TRBJ2-7; TRBD1 matches at 7 bases. The CDR3 contains 14 residues. Looked up from germline, CDR1 is SGHRS and CDR2 is YFSETQ. With V trimmed by 4 bases and J by 7 bases, 11 bases remained unmatched. The CDR3 nucleotides are TGCGCCAGCAGCCTAGGACAGGAAAGGGGGGAGCAGTACTTC. It specifies CASSLGQERGEQYF.

The V gene is TRBV11-2, the J gene TRBJ2-5; 9 bases agree with TRBD2. CDR1 is SGHAT, CDR2 FQNNGV, per germline. This CDR3 is 16 amino acids long. J was trimmed by 7 bases and V by 8 bases; bases with no gene match: 17. The CDR3 DNA reads TGTGCCAGCGGACGGTCAAGCGGGGGGCGTCCCCGGACCCAGTACTTC. This gives the protein CASGRSSGGRPRTQYF.

CDR3 sequence (DNA): TGTGCCAGCAGCTTATTTGACAGGGGGCACACTGAAGCTTTCTTT. Translation gives CASSLFDRGHTEAFF. The chain links TRBV7-2 to TRBJ1-1, with 10 bases that match TRBD1. The CDR3 loop spans 15 amino acids. CDR1 and CDR2 (germline): SGHTA, FQGNSA. V was pared by 2 bases and J by 3 bases, with 3 bases of the junction left unmatched.

V and J are TRBV19 and TRBJ2-1, with D tentatively TRBD1 (5 bases). Per germline, CDR1 LNHDA and CDR2 SQIVND (reference sequence). CDR3 size: 14 residues. Trimming took off 3 bases at V and 3 bases at J, with 9 bases between the two ends. In nucleotides, the CDR3 is TGTGCCAGTAGTATCGACAGATACTACAATGAGCAGTTCTTC. Encoded protein: CASSIDRYYNEQFF.

V gene TRBV3-1 (or the pseudogene TRBV3-2) combines with J gene TRBJ1-1; D is undetermined. CDR3 size: 13 residues. The germline gives CDR1 LGHDT, CDR2 YNNKEL (reference sequence). V was shortened by 2 bases and J by 0 bases, with 4 bases between the two germline ends. The CDR3 coding sequence is TGTGCCAGCAGCCAATCCCTGAACACTGAAGCTTTCTTT. This codes for CASSQSLNTEAFF.

The chain carries TRBV30 and TRBJ2-2; D is perhaps TRBD1 (5 bases). There are 14 residues in the CDR3. Germline-derived CDR1 and CDR2 are GTSNPN and SVGIG (reference sequence). The germline V and J ends were trimmed by 3 bases and 4 bases, with 12 bases remaining between them. CDR3 nucleotides: TGTGCCTGGAGGTGGGGCAGTGGCACCGGGGAGCTGTTTTTT. It yields the protein CAWRWGSGTGELFF.

This clone was counted between two and nine times. The V gene is TRBV9, the J gene TRBJ1-3; no clear D gene. The CDR3 consists of 12 residues. The V end was cut by 3 bases, the J end by 5 bases, with 6 bases between. The germline V gene encodes CDR1 SGDLS and CDR2 YYNGEE. The CDR3: CASSAYRNTIYF. CDR3 in DNA: TGTGCCAGCAGCGCGTACCGAAACACCATATATTTT.

Only one count was recorded for this clone. The V gene is TRBV7-8, the J gene TRBJ1-1; D perhaps matches TRBD1 (5 bases). In germline, CDR1 is SGHVS, CDR2 FQNEAQ. V lost 1 base and J lost 1, with 22 bases in between. This CDR3 is built from 19 residues. CDR3: CASSLVFQGAQTWNTEAFF. Here the CDR3 DNA reads TGTGCCAGCAGCTTAGTTTTCCAGGGAGCACAAACTTGGAACACTGAAGCTTTCTTT.

This chain joins TRBV27 and TRBJ1-5; tentative D call: TRBD1 (5 bases). The CDR3 has 14 amino acids. Trimming left V 4 bases short and J 4 bases short, with 11 bases between. CDR1 and CDR2 from the germline V gene are MNHEY and SMNVEV (reference sequence). This CDR3 is CASSSAWGNQPQHF. CDR3 coding DNA: TGTGCCAGCAGTTCTGCTTGGGGGAATCAGCCCCAGCATTTT.

This clone was counted a few times. This chain links TRBV29-1 with TRBJ1-3, with a weak D call TRBD1 (5 bases). The CDR3 runs 14 residues. Germline V gives CDR1 SQVTM, CDR2 ANQGSEA. The V end lost 6 bases, the J end lost 0 bases, and 12 bases lay between the germline ends. For the CDR3, the DNA is TGCAGCGTGATGACAGTCTACTCTGGAAACACCATATATTTT. This codes for CSVMTVYSGNTIYF.

In its sample, this clone was seen once. The J gene is TRBJ2-3, the V gene TRBV7-3, with D perhaps matching TRBD1 (5 bases). The CDR3 length is 15 residues. Germline V gene sequence: CDR1 SGHTA, CDR2 FQGTGA. Deletions cut 2 bases from V and 0 bases from J, with 9 bases between. The CDR3 reads CASSLGQGSTDTQYF. As DNA, the CDR3 is TGTGCCAGCAGCTTAGGGCAGGGTAGCACAGATACGCAGTATTTT.

With respect to this clone: This sample also contains other DNA sequences that code for the same CDR3. V usage is TRBV7-9 and J usage is TRBJ2-2; D unclear. V lost 1 base to trimming and J lost 7 bases, with 1 base between them. This CDR3 is built from 11 residues. CDR1 is SEHNR and CDR2 is FQNEAQ in the germline V gene (reference sequence). CDR3 sequence: CASSLVGELFF. The CDR3 DNA sequence: TGTGCCAGCAGCTTAGTCGGGGAGCTGTTTTTT.

The rearrangement joins TRBV6-4 to TRBJ2-2; D remains ambiguous. The CDR3 totals 14 residues. Trimming took off 4 bases at V and 3 bases at J, with 9 bases between the two ends. Germline V CDR1 and CDR2: MRHNA, SNTAGT. CDR3: CASSAEIDTGELFF. As DNA, the CDR3 is TGTGCCAGCAGTGCTGAGATTGACACCGGGGAGCTGTTTTTT.

The rearrangement links TRBV6-5 to TRBJ1-1; no reliable D call. This CDR3 is 15 amino acids long. Germline CDR1 MNHEY, CDR2 SVGAGI. The V and J ends lost 0 bases and 0 bases respectively, with 8 bases between them. DNA of the CDR3: TGTGCCAGCAGTTACTCCGGGTACATGAACACTGAAGCTTTCTTT. It is translated as CASSYSGYMNTEAFF.

J is TRBJ1-4 and V is TRBV18; D is undetermined. In germline, CDR1 is KGHSH, CDR2 LQKENI. The germline V and J ends were trimmed by 4 bases and 3 bases, with 12 bases remaining between them. This CDR3 spans 15 amino acids. For the CDR3, the DNA is TGTGCCAGCTCACACAGAGGTAATGCTAATGAAAAACTGTTTTTT. The encoded protein is CASSHRGNANEKLFF.

The chain couples TRBV14 to TRBJ2-7; D is ambiguous. The CDR3 length is 14 residues. Germline V gene lookup returns CDR1 SGHDN and CDR2 FVKESK. The V end lost 0 bases, the J end lost 5 bases, and 11 bases lay between the germline ends. The CDR3 is CASSQDVRSDEQYF. CDR3 DNA sequence: TGTGCCAGCAGCCAAGATGTTAGGAGCGACGAGCAGTACTTC.

The CDR3: CASSLRSGDIGNTIYF. For the CDR3, the DNA is TGTGCCAGCAGTCTCAGATCAGGGGATATTGGAAACACCATATATTTT. V is TRBV27 and J is TRBJ1-3, with a tentative D call TRBD1 (6 bases). Trimming took 5 bases from V and 3 from J, leaving 17 bases between them. The CDR3 spans 16 residues. Germline V gene lookup returns CDR1 MNHEY and CDR2 SMNVEV (reference sequence).

This clone occurred once. This chain uses TRBV3-1 (or the pseudogene TRBV3-2) with TRBJ2-7, with D perhaps given as TRBD1 or TRBD2 (5 bases each). The CDR3 runs to 15 residues. Between the trimmed V and J ends, which lost 4 bases and 5 bases, there was a span of 18 bases. Germline CDR1 is LGHDT and CDR2 is YNNKEL (reference sequence). This CDR3 reads CASSLGRGSWDEQYF. DNA for the CDR3: TGTGCCAGCAGCCTAGGCCGGGGCTCTTGGGACGAGCAGTACTTC.

The V call is TRBV11-2, the J call TRBJ2-7; the D call may be TRBD1 or TRBD2 (6 bases each). V was cut by 5 bases and J by 3 bases, with 11 bases left in between. CDR1 SGHAT and CDR2 FQNNGV come from the germline V gene. CDR3 length equals 13 residues. CDR3 residues: CASSIGGGYEQYF. The CDR3 DNA reads TGTGCCAGCAGCATCGGAGGGGGCTACGAGCAGTACTTC.

Turning to this clone: Other DNA sequences of this sample code for an identical CDR3. The V gene is TRBV5-1, the J gene TRBJ2-1, with TRBD1 matching 11 bases. The CDR3 loop spans 14 amino acids. Per the germline V gene, CDR1 is SGHRS and CDR2 is YFSETQ. The V segment lost 4 bases and the J segment 8 bases; nucleotides outside the gene matches: 5. The CDR3 region has the DNA TGCGCCAGCAGCAGGGACAGGGGGAGGGATGAGCAGTTCTTC. It specifies CASSRDRGRDEQFF.

V gene TRBV12-2 combines with J gene TRBJ1-6; the table assigns TRBD1, which was not confirmed against the DNA. TRBV12-2 is a recognized pseudogene. The CDR3 contains 16 residues. The CDR3 nucleotides are TGTGCAAGTCGCTTACGAACCGACAGCCTTAATTCACCCCTCCACTTT. Translation: CASRLRTDSLNSPLHF.

The chain carries TRBV10-3 and TRBJ1-2, with 9 bases lining up with TRBD1. CDR3 size: 18 residues. The V gene end was trimmed by 0 bases and the J gene end by 7 bases; junction bases not matched to a gene: 15. CDR1 is ENHRY and CDR2 is SYGVKD in the germline V gene. CDR3 protein: CAISESGGGTGRAAGYTF. CDR3 coding DNA: TGTGCCATCAGTGAGTCGGGCGGGGGGACAGGGCGCGCAGCTGGCTACACCTTC.

The J gene is TRBJ1-3, the V gene TRBV4-1; D gene unclear. Deletions cut 1 base from V and 0 bases from J, with 7 bases between. Germline V gene data show CDR1 as MGHRA and CDR2 as YSYEKL. This CDR3 contains 15 residues. CDR3: CASSQAQSSGNTIYF. CDR3 bases: TGCGCCAGCAGCCAAGCTCAAAGCTCTGGAAACACCATATATTTT.